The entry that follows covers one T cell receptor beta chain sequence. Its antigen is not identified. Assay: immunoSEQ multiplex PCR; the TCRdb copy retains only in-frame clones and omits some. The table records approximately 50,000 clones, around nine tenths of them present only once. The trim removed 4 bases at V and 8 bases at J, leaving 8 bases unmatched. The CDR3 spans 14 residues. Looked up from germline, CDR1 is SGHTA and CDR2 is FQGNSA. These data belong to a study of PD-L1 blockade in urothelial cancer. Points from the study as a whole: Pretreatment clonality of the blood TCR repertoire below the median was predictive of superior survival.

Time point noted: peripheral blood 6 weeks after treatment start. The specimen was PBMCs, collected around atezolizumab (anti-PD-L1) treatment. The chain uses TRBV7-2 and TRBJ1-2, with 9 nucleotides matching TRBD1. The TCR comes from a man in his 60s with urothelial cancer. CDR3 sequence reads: CASSSHRGRGGYTF. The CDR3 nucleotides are TGTGCCAGCAGCTCCCACAGGGGGCGCGGGGGCTACACCTTC.